The entry that follows covers one T cell receptor beta chain sequence. What it binds is unknown. The source of the sample is a study of lymphopenia after photon versus proton radiotherapy. Study-level results: Survival link was tested only in deceased patients; proton benefit remains a possibility. Proton therapy kept repertoires fairly stable, unlike photons, which gained effector/memory cells. Oligoclonal CD8+ Temra expansion after nadir drove photon patients' diversity drop.

The CDR3 length is 14 residues. Germline assignment: CDR1 GTSNPN and CDR2 SVGIG (reference sequence). The trim removed 4 bases at V and 7 bases at J, leaving 7 bases unmatched. Here immunoSEQ multiplex PCR was the method, and the copy in TCRdb shows in-frame clones only, minus some. Of about 25,000 clones listed, about nine tenths were seen once; the top ten hold around 20%. This sample comprised peripheral blood, obtained from a patient treated with photon-based radiotherapy. This TCR was sampled from a man aged 45-65 years with gastric cancer. The chain combines TRBV30 with TRBJ1-6, with TRBD1 matching over 7 bases. The CDR3 sequence is CAWKQGQMNSPLHF. CDR3 bases: TGTGCCTGGAAACAGGGGCAGATGAATTCACCCCTCCACTTT.